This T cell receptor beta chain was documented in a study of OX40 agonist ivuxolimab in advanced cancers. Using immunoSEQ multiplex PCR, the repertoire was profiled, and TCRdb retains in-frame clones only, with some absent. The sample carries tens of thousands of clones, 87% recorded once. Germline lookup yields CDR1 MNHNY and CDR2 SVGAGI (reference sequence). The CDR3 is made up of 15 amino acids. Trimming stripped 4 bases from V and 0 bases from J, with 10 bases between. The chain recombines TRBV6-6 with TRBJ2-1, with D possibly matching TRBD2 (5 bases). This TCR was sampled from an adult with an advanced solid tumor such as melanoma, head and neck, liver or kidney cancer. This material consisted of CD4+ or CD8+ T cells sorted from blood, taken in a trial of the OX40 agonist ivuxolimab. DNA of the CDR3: TGTGCCAGCAGTTCTAGCAGGAGCTCCTACAATGAGCAGTTCTTC. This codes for CASSSSRSSYNEQFF.